These 27 T cell receptor beta chains were all obtained from the same sample, sequenced in a study of T cell changes during pregnancy in multiple sclerosis. Some clones are missing from TCRdb's copy, which holds only in-frame ones; the method was immunoSEQ multiplex PCR. The data show roughly 93,000 clones, about 90% seen once. The starting material was peripheral blood, obtained after pregnancy. The receptors stem from a female donor in good health, enrolled as a control in a pregnancy study.

This chain links TRBV6-5 with TRBJ2-5, with TRBD1 matching 8 bases. J lost 4 bases, V lost 2 bases, and 6 bases had no gene match. CDR1 and CDR2 from the germline V gene are MNHEY and SVGAGI. This CDR3 region has 15 residues. The CDR3 region is CASSYGQGLGETQYF. The CDR3 coding sequence is TGTGCCAGCAGTTACGGACAGGGATTAGGAGAGACCCAGTACTTC.

The CDR3 sequence: CASSYAGNYEQYF. CDR3 bases: TGTGCCAGCAGTTACGCCGGGAACTACGAGCAGTACTTC. The genes are TRBV6-5 and TRBJ2-7; maybe TRBD2 (5 bases). This CDR3 region has 13 residues. Trimming pared 2 bases from V and 3 bases from J, leaving 8 bases between. Germline V gene data show CDR1 as MNHEY and CDR2 as SVGAGI.

The chain links TRBV2 to TRBJ2-7, with 7 bases that match TRBD2. This CDR3 contains 12 residues. The V gene's germline CDR1 is SNHLY and CDR2 FYNNEI. J gave up 4 bases and V 8 bases, and 5 bases lay outside the gene matches. Here the CDR3 reads CASGRAEYEQYF. CDR3 DNA: TGTGCCAGCGGGAGGGCCGAATACGAGCAGTACTTC.

The gene calls are TRBV5-1 and TRBJ1-1, with TRBD1 identical over 7 bases. V shed 0 bases and J 0 bases; nucleotides not matched to a gene: 8. CDR3 length equals 17 residues. The germline gives CDR1 SGHRS, CDR2 YFSETQ. The CDR3 sequence: CASSLGGQRYMNTEAFF. DNA for the CDR3: TGCGCCAGCAGCTTGGGGGGACAGAGATACATGAACACTGAAGCTTTCTTT. Complete variable domain (other parts from reference TRBV5-1 and TRBJ1-1): KAGVTQTPRYLIKTRGQQVTLSCSPISGHRSVSWYQQTPGQGLQFLFEYFSETQRNKGNFPGRFSGRQFSNSRSEMNVSTLELGDSALYLCASSLGGQRYMNTEAFFGQGTRLTVV.

The chain employs TRBV4-2 and TRBJ1-2; possible D gene TRBD1, 6 bases. The CDR3 extends over 15 amino acids. The V end lost 5 bases, the J end lost 8 bases, and 21 bases lay between the germline ends. In germline, CDR1 is LGHNA, CDR2 YNFKEQ. Here the CDR3 reads CASSNPLWGLGGYTF. The DNA for the CDR3 is TGTGCCAGCAGCAACCCCCTGTGGGGGCTAGGCGGCTACACCTTC.

V usage is TRBV27 and J usage is TRBJ1-1, with 11 bases aligning to TRBD1. V lost 7 bases and J lost 1; bases outside the gene matches: 8. Germline V gene sequence: CDR1 MNHEY, CDR2 SMNVEV (reference sequence). This CDR3 region has 16 residues. CDR3 sequence reads: CASNGQGAPPNTEAFF. In DNA, the CDR3 is TGTGCCAGCAATGGACAGGGGGCTCCCCCGAACACTGAAGCTTTCTTT.

The gene calls are TRBV27 and TRBJ1-1; D unresolved. The germline CDR1 and CDR2 sequences are MNHEY and SMNVEV (reference sequence). CDR3 length: 13 residues. Deletions cut 8 bases from V and 1 base from J, with 11 bases between. The CDR3 is CASGRGRNTEAFF. DNA of the CDR3: TGTGCCAGCGGAAGAGGTAGGAACACTGAAGCTTTCTTT.

The chain has TRBV11-2 and TRBJ2-2, with no clear D. This CDR3 comprises 17 residues. V was trimmed by 5 bases and J by 2 bases, leaving 18 bases between them. Germline CDR1 and CDR2: SGHAT and FQNNGV. The CDR3 region is CASSPYPQRSNTGELFF. The CDR3 region has the DNA TGTGCCAGCAGCCCTTATCCCCAGCGATCCAACACCGGGGAGCTGTTTTTT.

This clone was observed a single time. CDR3 DNA: TGTGCCAGCAGCTTGGGCGGTGACTATGGCTACACCTTC. Translated, it gives CASSLGGDYGYTF. J is TRBJ1-2 and V is TRBV5-6; D gene uncertain. The ends were cut back, 0 bases at V and 3 bases at J, with 6 bases in the middle. CDR1 SGHDT and CDR2 YYEEEE come from the germline V gene. The CDR3 spans 13 residues.

The gene calls are TRBV5-6 and TRBJ1-1; D unclear. The ends were cut back, 2 bases at V and 8 bases at J, with 13 bases in the middle. The CDR3 runs to 13 residues. Germline values: CDR1 SGHDT, CDR2 YYEEEE. The CDR3 sequence: CASSLHRGPEAFF. As DNA, the CDR3 is TGTGCCAGCAGCTTACATCGAGGGCCAGAAGCTTTCTTT. The full variable domain, its missing parts supplied by reference TRBV5-6 and TRBJ1-1, is DAGVTQSPTHLIKTRGQQVTLRCSPKSGHDTVSWYQQALGQGPQFIFQYYEEEERQRGNFPDRFSGHQFPNYSSELNVNALLLGDSALYLCASSLHRGPEAFFGQGTRLTVV.

The rearrangement joins TRBV6-5 to TRBJ1-1; possible D gene TRBD1, 5 bases. Germline lookup yields CDR1 MNHEY and CDR2 SVGAGI. V was cut by 4 bases and J by 6 bases, with 15 bases left in between. This CDR3 is 14 amino acids long. The chain's CDR3 is CASSSTYRGAEAFF. The CDR3 DNA reads TGTGCCAGCAGTTCGACCTACCGGGGGGCTGAAGCTTTCTTT.

The chain carries TRBV28 and TRBJ1-2; 9 nucleotides align to TRBD1. CDR3 length equals 14 residues. Per the germline V gene, CDR1 is MDHEN and CDR2 is SYDVKM. V was pared by 3 bases and J by 4 bases, with 3 bases of the junction left unmatched. For the CDR3, the DNA is TGTGCCAGCAGTTTTACGGGACAGGGCTATGGCTACACCTTC. Amino acids: CASSFTGQGYGYTF.

The chain is built from TRBV7-9 and TRBJ2-1, with a tentative D call TRBD2 (5 bases). V shed 5 bases and J shed 7 bases, with 15 bases lying between them. The CDR3 length is 14 residues. Per the germline V gene, CDR1 is SEHNR and CDR2 is FQNEAQ (reference sequence). The CDR3 DNA reads as TGTGCCAGCAGCCCGGAACTAGTTAAGAATGAGCAGTTCTTC. Amino acid sequence: CASSPELVKNEQFF.

The chain couples TRBV7-9 to TRBJ1-1; 9 bases map to TRBD1. Trimming took 5 bases from V and 5 from J; bases not matched to a gene: 12. There are 16 residues in the CDR3. The germline gives CDR1 SEHNR, CDR2 FQNEAQ (reference sequence). The DNA of the CDR3 is TGTGCCAGCAGCCCATCTGACGGGACAGGGTGGACTGAAGCTTTCTTT. It is translated as CASSPSDGTGWTEAFF.

The chain employs TRBV9 and TRBJ2-5; weak D call: TRBD2 (7 bases). Trimming removed 4 bases at V and 5 bases at J, with 21 bases between. The CDR3 loop spans 16 amino acids. The germline gives CDR1 SGDLS, CDR2 YYNGEE. The CDR3 bases are TGTGCCAGCAGCACCCGAACTAGCGCGAGGGGGGAGACCCAGTACTTC. Protein sequence: CASSTRTSARGETQYF. Using reference TRBV9 and TRBJ2-5 for the parts outside the CDR3, the full variable domain is DSGVTQTPKHLITATGQRVTLRCSPRSGDLSVYWYQQSLDQGLQFLIQYYNGEERAKGNILERFSAQQFPDLHSELNLSSLELGDSALYFCASSTRTSARGETQYFGPGTRLLVL.

This clone was detected once. The chain joins TRBV6-1 to TRBJ2-7; TRBD2 matches 12 bases. Germline V gives CDR1 MNHNS, CDR2 SASEGT. After removal of 6 bases from V and 5 bases from J, the junction contained 5 bases not matched to a gene. The CDR3 is 14 amino acids. CDR3 nucleotide sequence: TGTGCCAGCAGGAGACTAGCGGGAGTCGACGAGCAGTACTTC. Amino acids: CASRRLAGVDEQYF.

This chain uses TRBV5-5 with TRBJ2-2, with D hard to call. This CDR3 is built from 12 residues. CDR1 SGHKS and CDR2 YYEKEE come from the germline V gene (reference sequence). The V end was cut by 2 bases, the J end by 5 bases, with 4 bases between. CDR3 sequence reads: CASSFSTGELFF. The CDR3 DNA sequence: TGTGCCAGCAGCTTTTCAACCGGGGAGCTGTTTTTT. The whole variable domain, remainder taken from reference TRBV5-5 and TRBJ2-2, is DAGVTQSPTHLIKTRGQQVTLRCSPISGHKSVSWYQQVLGQGPQFIFQYYEKEERGRGNFPDRFSARQFPNYSSELNVNALLLGDSALYLCASSFSTGELFFGEGSRLTVL.

The chain has TRBV18 and TRBJ2-7; tentatively, D is TRBD1 (6 bases). CDR1 KGHSH and CDR2 LQKENI come from the germline V gene. V lost 3 bases and J lost 1, with 13 bases in between. The CDR3 extends over 15 amino acids. CDR3 residues: CASSPPPRGSYEQYF. The CDR3 nucleotides read TGTGCCAGCTCACCCCCCCCCAGGGGATCCTACGAGCAGTACTTC.

The rearrangement uses TRBV27 and TRBJ2-1; 7 bases map to TRBD1. The length of the CDR3 is 13 residues. Germline assignment: CDR1 MNHEY and CDR2 SMNVEV (reference sequence). V shed 7 bases and J 6 bases; nucleotides not matched to a gene: 6. The CDR3, as DNA: TGTGCCAGCACCTCCGGGACAGTCAATGAGCAGTTCTTC. It is translated as CASTSGTVNEQFF.

The chain couples TRBV6-4 to TRBJ1-4, with TRBD1 matching over 9 bases. Trimming removed 0 bases from V and 6 bases from J; junction bases left unmatched: 2. CDR1 is MRHNA and CDR2 is SNTAGT in the germline V gene. The CDR3 covers 15 residues. The CDR3 reads CASSDSTGGHEKLFF. The DNA for the CDR3 is TGTGCCAGCAGTGACTCAACAGGGGGCCATGAAAAACTGTTTTTT.

The gene calls are TRBV5-3 and TRBJ1-1; 10 bases match TRBD1. TRBV5-3 is an open reading frame whose function is uncertain. V gave up 5 bases and J gave up 10 bases; unmatched junction bases: 8. The CDR3 consists of 13 residues. The CDR3 reads CARRGTGARGAFF. Written as DNA, the CDR3 is TGTGCCAGAAGGGGGACAGGGGCGCGTGGAGCTTTCTTT.

V and J are TRBV5-4 and TRBJ2-5; 7 nucleotides match TRBD1. TRBJ2-7 explains the end of the DNA better; the J call may be wrong. Per the germline V gene, CDR1 is SGHNT and CDR2 is YYREEE (reference sequence). The CDR3 runs to 13 residues. DNA for the CDR3: TGTGCCAGCAGCGATGGGACAGCCTACGAGCAGTACTTC. The encoded protein is CASSDGTAYEQYF.

The chain is built from TRBV19 and TRBJ1-4; perhaps TRBD1 as D (5 bases). Germline CDR1 reads LNHDA; CDR2 reads SQIVND (reference sequence). This CDR3 is 15 amino acids long. Trimming shortened V by 8 bases and J by 12 bases, and 25 bases separated the two germline ends. The CDR3 loop reads CASRPIFGRTRELFF. The CDR3 bases are TGTGCCAGTCGGCCTATTTTCGGACGGACACGAGAACTGTTTTTT.

J is TRBJ1-1 and V is TRBV7-9; 7 positions agree with TRBD1. This CDR3 contains 14 residues. V trimming: 5 bases; J trimming: 4 bases; junction bases outside the gene matches: 7. Per the germline V gene, CDR1 is SEHNR and CDR2 is FQNEAQ (reference sequence). CDR3: CASSPRQGGTEAFF. The DNA for the CDR3 is TGTGCCAGCAGCCCGCGACAGGGAGGCACTGAAGCTTTCTTT.

The rearrangement links TRBV5-1 to TRBJ2-7; D possibly corresponds to TRBD1 (6 bases). Germline CDR1 and CDR2: SGHRS and YFSETQ. The CDR3 totals 13 residues. The germline V and J ends were trimmed by 4 bases and 2 bases, with 10 bases remaining between them. The CDR3 DNA is TGCGCCAGCAGCACAGGGTTTCCCTACGAGCAGTACTTC. Its translation: CASSTGFPYEQYF. The full variable domain, with the rest looked up from reference TRBV5-1 and TRBJ2-7, is KAGVTQTPRYLIKTRGQQVTLSCSPISGHRSVSWYQQTPGQGLQFLFEYFSETQRNKGNFPGRFSGRQFSNSRSEMNVSTLELGDSALYLCASSTGFPYEQYFGPGTRLTVT.

Here the CDR3 reads CASSVGGGGVTDTQYF. The CDR3 DNA follows: TGTGCCAGCAGCGTAGGGGGCGGGGGCGTCACAGATACGCAGTATTTT. The rearrangement links TRBV9 to TRBJ2-3; possibly TRBD2 for D (7 bases). The V end lost 0 bases, the J end lost 2 bases, and 13 bases lay between the germline ends. Per the germline V gene, CDR1 is SGDLS and CDR2 is YYNGEE. This CDR3 contains 16 residues.

V and J are TRBV5-6 and TRBJ1-2; 11 nucleotides align to TRBD1. The CDR3 loop spans 15 amino acids. The germline V gene has CDR1 SGHDT and CDR2 YYEEEE. Losses at the gene ends were 2 bases for V and 8 bases for J; bases not matched to a gene: 8. The CDR3 sequence: CASSFRDRGVYGYTF. Written as DNA, the CDR3 is TGTGCCAGCAGCTTTAGGGACAGGGGGGTCTACGGCTACACCTTC.